This is a list of T cell receptor beta chains from one sample in a study of T cells in Graves' hyperthyroidism and ophthalmopathy. TCRdb independently ran MiXCR on the multiplex PCR reads; one entry per CDR3 protein. The sample carries hundreds of thousands of distinct CDR3 sequences, around 24% recorded once. Source material: blood. Source of these receptors: a woman aged 30 to 39 with Graves' ophthalmopathy. CDR3s leave out the opening cysteine and the closing phenylalanine or tryptophan.

v_gene,j_gene,CDR3aa
TRBV20-1,TRBJ2-7,SIGQPAVYEQY
TRBV7-3,TRBJ2-2,ASSSGRGDTGELF
TRBV28,TRBJ1-3,ASSFGDSSGNTIY
TRBV6-1,TRBJ1-1,ATRWVRGSTEAF
TRBV6-5,TRBJ2-5,ASSLLSGGSQETQY
TRBV6-1,TRBJ1-1,AGKGVWNTDAF
TRBV6-1,TRBJ2-7,ASSEARFPYYEQY
TRBV6-4,TRBJ1-1,ASSGGTGAEAF
TRBV6-5,TRBJ1-5,ASSYLFDKDQPQH
TRBV4-1,TRBJ2-4,ASSQEVLAKNIQY
TRBV15,TRBJ1-1,ATSIQQGVGEAF
TRBV6-2/TRBV6-3,TRBJ2-7,ASSSTGTHYYEQY
TRBV30,TRBJ1-1,AWTPTLTGINTEAF
TRBV5-4,TRBJ2-7,ASSLDNGYEQY
TRBV28,TRBJ1-2,ASRPDTSSNYGYT
TRBV11-1,TRBJ1-2,ASSLAPRDRVSGYT
TRBV10-3,TRBJ2-7,AISLLGQILSYEQY
TRBV6-5,TRBJ1-1,ASSYSPGGTEAF
TRBV28,TRBJ2-2,ASRGTGEAGELF
TRBV6-1,TRBJ1-2,ASSDSGGLNYGYT
TRBV6-1,TRBJ1-2,ASSVRGPYGYT
TRBV20-1,TRBJ2-2,SGSRASGELF
TRBV2,TRBJ1-4,ASIGIANEKLF
TRBV6-1,TRBJ1-2,ASRKAQDYGYT
TRBV20-1,TRBJ2-7,SAPGTSEYEQY
TRBV9,TRBJ1-3,ASSVDPGTSTIY
TRBV7-2,TRBJ1-5,ASSALTNQPQH
TRBV25-1,TRBJ1-1,ASSSPGRGAATEAF
TRBV12-3/TRBV12-4,TRBJ1-5,ASSLGSQPQH
TRBV6-5,TRBJ1-5,ASSYSRVHNQPQH
TRBV7-9,TRBJ1-1,ASSKDRGNTEAF
TRBV4-1,TRBJ1-5,ASSQEGRGTSNQPQH
TRBV6-1,TRBJ2-5,ASSVEGGTQY
TRBV12-3/TRBV12-4,TRBJ2-5,ASTLRDTQY
TRBV28,TRBJ2-7,ASSFSFQRGQPYEQY
TRBV20-1,TRBJ1-1,SATLAGLNTEAF
TRBV19,TRBJ1-5,ASLQGASFNQPQH
TRBV12-3/TRBV12-4,TRBJ2-2,ASRIRHWFNTGELF
TRBV5-5,TRBJ2-7,ASSLVRDGTYEQY
TRBV12-3/TRBV12-4,TRBJ2-7,ASSSLLGVTYEQY
TRBV5-1,TRBJ1-1,ASFRTGGTEAF